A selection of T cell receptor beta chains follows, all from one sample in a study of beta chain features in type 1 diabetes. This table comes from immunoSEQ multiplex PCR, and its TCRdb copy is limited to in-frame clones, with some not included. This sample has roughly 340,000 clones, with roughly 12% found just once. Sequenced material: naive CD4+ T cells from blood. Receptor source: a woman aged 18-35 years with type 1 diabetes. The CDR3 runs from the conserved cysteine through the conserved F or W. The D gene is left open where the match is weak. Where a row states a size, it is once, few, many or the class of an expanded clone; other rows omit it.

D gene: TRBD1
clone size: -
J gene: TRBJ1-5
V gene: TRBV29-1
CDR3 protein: CSVEGQGDQPQHF
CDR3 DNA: TGCAGCGTTGAAGGACAGGGAGATCAGCCCCAGCATTTT

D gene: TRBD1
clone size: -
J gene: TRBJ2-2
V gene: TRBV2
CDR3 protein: CASRAGGYTGELFF
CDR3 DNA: TGTGCCAGCAGGGCAGGGGGATACACCGGGGAGCTGTTTTTT

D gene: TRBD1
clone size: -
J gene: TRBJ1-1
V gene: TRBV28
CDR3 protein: CASSLPRQGLNTEAFF
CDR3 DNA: TGTGCCAGCAGTTTACCTCGACAGGGACTGAACACTGAAGCTTTCTTT

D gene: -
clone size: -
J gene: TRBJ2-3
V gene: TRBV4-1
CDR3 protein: CASSQGERGDTQYF
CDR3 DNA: TGCGCCAGCAGCCAAGGGGAGAGGGGGGATACGCAGTATTTT

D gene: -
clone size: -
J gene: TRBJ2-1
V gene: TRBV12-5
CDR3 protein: CASGPSGELNEQFF
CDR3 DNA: TGTGCTAGTGGTCCGTCAGGGGAGCTGAATGAGCAGTTCTTC

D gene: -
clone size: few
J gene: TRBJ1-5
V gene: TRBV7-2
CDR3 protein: CASSLGAGRKPQHF
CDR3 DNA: TGTGCCAGCAGCTTAGGAGCAGGGCGGAAGCCCCAGCATTTT

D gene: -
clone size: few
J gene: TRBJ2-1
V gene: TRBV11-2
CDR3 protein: CASSLDRYEQFF
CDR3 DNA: TGTGCCAGCAGCTTAGATCGTTATGAGCAGTTCTTC

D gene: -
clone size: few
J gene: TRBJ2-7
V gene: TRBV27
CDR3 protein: CASSAPLASGSYEQYF
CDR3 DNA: TGTGCCAGCAGTGCCCCTTTAGCGTCAGGCTCCTACGAGCAGTACTTC

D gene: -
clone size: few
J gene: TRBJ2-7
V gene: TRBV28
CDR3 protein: CASSPGGSSYEQYF
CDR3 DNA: TGTGCCAGCTCCCCGGGCGGGTCCTCCTACGAGCAGTACTTC

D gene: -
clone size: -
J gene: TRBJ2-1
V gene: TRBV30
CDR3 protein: CAWSSNRDLEQFF
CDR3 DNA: TGTGCCTGGAGTTCAAACCGGGACTTAGAGCAGTTCTTC

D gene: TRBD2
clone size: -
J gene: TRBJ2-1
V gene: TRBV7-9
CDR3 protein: CASSAGLAGPKYNEQFF
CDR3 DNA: TGTGCCAGCAGCGCGGGACTAGCGGGACCAAAATACAATGAGCAGTTCTTC

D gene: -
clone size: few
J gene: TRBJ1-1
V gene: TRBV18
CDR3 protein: CASSPGDSLEAFF
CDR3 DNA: TGTGCCAGCTCACCGGGAGACTCCCTTGAAGCTTTCTTT

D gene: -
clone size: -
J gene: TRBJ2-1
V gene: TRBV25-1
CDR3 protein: CASSAPRLNEQFF
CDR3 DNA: TGTGCCAGCAGTGCCCCCAGGTTGAATGAGCAGTTCTTC

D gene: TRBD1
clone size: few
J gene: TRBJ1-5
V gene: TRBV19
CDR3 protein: CASKRLGQLHQPQHF
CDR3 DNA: TGTGCCAGTAAACGGTTGGGACAGCTTCATCAGCCCCAGCATTTT

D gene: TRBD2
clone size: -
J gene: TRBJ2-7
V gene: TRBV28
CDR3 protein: CASSRLAGEMGSYEQYF
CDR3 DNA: TGTGCCAGCAGCCGACTAGCGGGAGAGATGGGCTCCTACGAGCAGTACTTC

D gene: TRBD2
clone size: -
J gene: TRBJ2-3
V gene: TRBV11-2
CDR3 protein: CASSSRLAGGPGDTQYF
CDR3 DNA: TGTGCCAGCAGCTCCCGACTAGCGGGAGGCCCCGGGGATACGCAGTATTTT

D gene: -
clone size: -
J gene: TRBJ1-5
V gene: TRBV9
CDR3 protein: CASSPQPQHF
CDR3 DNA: TGTGCCAGCAGCCCACAGCCCCAGCATTTT

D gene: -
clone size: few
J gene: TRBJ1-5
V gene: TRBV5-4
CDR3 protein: CASSPTPDFGQPQHF
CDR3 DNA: TGTGCCAGCAGCCCGACCCCGGACTTTGGTCAGCCCCAGCATTTT

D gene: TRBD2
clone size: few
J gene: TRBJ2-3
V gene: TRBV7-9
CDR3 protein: CASSSSGRATDTQYF
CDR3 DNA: TGTGCCAGCAGTTCCAGCGGGAGAGCCACAGATACGCAGTATTTT

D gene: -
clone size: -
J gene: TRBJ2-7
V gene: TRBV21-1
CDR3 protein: CASLRSGDFTYEQYF
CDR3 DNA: TGTGCCAGCCTAAGGAGTGGGGACTTTACCTACGAGCAGTACTTC

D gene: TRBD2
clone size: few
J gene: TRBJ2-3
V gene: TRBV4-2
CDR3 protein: CASSQPSRGLGSSTDTQYF
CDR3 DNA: TGTGCCAGCAGCCAACCCTCGAGGGGACTAGGTTCTAGCACAGATACGCAGTATTTT

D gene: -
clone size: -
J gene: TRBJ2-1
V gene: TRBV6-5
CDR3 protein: CASSYYLVGEQFF
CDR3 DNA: TGTGCCAGCAGTTACTACCTAGTCGGTGAGCAGTTCTTC

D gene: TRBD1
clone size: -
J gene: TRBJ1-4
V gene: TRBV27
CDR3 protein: CASSLKGGRDEKLFF
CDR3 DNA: TGTGCCAGCAGTTTAAAAGGGGGCCGAGATGAAAAACTGTTTTTT

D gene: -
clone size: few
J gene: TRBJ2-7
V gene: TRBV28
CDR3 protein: CASSPHGAASSYEQYF
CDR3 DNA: TGTGCCAGCAGTCCCCACGGAGCGGCGAGCTCCTACGAGCAGTACTTC

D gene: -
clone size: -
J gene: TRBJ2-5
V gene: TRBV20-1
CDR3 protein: CSATRETQYF
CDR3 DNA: TGCAGTGCTACGCGGGAGACCCAGTACTTC

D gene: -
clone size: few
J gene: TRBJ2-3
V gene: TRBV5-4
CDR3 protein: CASSLRQGTDTQYF
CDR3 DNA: TGTGCCAGCAGCTTGAGACAGGGCACAGATACGCAGTATTTT

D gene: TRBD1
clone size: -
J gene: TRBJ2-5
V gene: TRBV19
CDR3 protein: CASSMGTGLATQYF
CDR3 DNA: TGTGCCAGTAGTATGGGGACAGGCTTGGCGACCCAGTACTTC

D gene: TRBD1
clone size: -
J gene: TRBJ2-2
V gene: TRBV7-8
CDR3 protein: CASSMYGDRGMNTGELFF
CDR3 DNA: TGTGCCAGCAGCATGTACGGAGACAGGGGGATGAACACCGGGGAGCTGTTTTTT

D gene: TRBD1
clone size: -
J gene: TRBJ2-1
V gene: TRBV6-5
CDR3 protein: CASRNGQGAEQFF
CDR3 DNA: TGTGCCAGCAGGAACGGGCAGGGGGCTGAACAGTTCTTC

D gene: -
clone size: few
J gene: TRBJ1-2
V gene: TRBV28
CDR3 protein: CASSFSGLGYGYTF
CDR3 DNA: TGTGCCAGCAGTTTTAGTGGGCTTGGCTATGGCTACACCTTC

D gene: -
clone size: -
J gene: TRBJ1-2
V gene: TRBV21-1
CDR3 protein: CASSPHWAPNYGYTF
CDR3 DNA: TGTGCCAGCAGCCCGCACTGGGCGCCTAACTATGGCTACACCTTC

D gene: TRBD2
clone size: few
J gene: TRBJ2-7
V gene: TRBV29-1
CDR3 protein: CSVRAGGRYEQYF
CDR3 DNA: TGCAGCGTGAGAGCGGGAGGGAGGTACGAGCAGTACTTC

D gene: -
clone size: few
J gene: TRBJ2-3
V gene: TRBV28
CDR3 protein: CASSRFDTQYF
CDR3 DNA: TGTGCCAGCAGTCGGTTTGATACGCAGTATTTT

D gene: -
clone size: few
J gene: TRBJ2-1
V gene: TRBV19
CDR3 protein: CASSIQAAEQFF
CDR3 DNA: TGTGCCAGTAGTATCCAAGCGGCTGAGCAGTTCTTC

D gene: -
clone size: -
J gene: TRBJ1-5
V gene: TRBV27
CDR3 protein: CASSRGTGSNQPQHF
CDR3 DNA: TGTGCCAGCAGTCGGGGGACTGGGAGCAATCAGCCCCAGCATTTT

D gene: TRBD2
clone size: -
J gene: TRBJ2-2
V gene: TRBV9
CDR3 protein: CASSLTSGTPPGELFF
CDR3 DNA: TGTGCCAGCAGTCTAACTAGCGGGACTCCCCCCGGGGAGCTGTTTTTT

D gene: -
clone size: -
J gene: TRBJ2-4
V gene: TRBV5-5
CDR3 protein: CASNQGIGEYIQYF
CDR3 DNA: TGTGCCAGCAACCAGGGAATTGGCGAATACATTCAGTACTTC

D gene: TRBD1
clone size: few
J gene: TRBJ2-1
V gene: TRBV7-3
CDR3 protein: CASSDPTGYNEQFF
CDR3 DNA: TGTGCCAGCAGCGACCCGACAGGGTACAATGAGCAGTTCTTC

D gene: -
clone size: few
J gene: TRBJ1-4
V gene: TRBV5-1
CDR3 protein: CASSLDPGSEKLFF
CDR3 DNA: TGCGCCAGCAGCTTGGACCCCGGGAGTGAAAAACTGTTTTTT

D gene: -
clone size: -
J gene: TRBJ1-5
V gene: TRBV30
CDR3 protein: CAWSSGGAQPQHF
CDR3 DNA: TGTGCCTGGAGTAGTGGGGGGGCTCAGCCCCAGCATTTT

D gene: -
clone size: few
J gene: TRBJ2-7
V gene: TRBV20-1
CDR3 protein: CSAGTVYEQYF
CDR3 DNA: TGCAGTGCAGGGACTGTCTACGAGCAGTACTTC

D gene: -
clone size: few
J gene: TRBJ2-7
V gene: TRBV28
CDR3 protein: CASVERGHEQYF
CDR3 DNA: TGTGCCAGCGTGGAAAGGGGCCACGAGCAGTACTTC